These 2 T cell receptor beta chains originate from one sample sequenced in a study of breast tumors, draining lymph nodes, adjacent tissues. TCRdb itself ran the multiplex PCR reads through MiXCR, one entry per CDR3 protein. The sample shows some 230,000 distinct CDR3 sequences, 30% to 35% of them seen only once. The lymph nodes were axillary draining lymph nodes from breast cancer patients. Sequencing was carried out using axillary lymph node tissue. The receptors were gathered from a female donor with breast cancer. Some clones in this sample may be carry-over from other donors' samples.

This clonotype has at least ten counts. V is TRBV19 and J is TRBJ2-3; TRBD1 aligns across 8 bases. There are 15 residues in the CDR3. J was trimmed by 2 bases and V by 6 bases; bases with no gene match: 7. Germline V gene sequence: CDR1 LNHDA, CDR2 SQIVND (reference sequence). The CDR3 reads CASSIRTGNTDTQYF. Here the CDR3 DNA reads TGTGCCAGTAGCATCCGGACAGGGAACACAGATACGCAGTATTTT.

This clonotype has only a few counts. It may be a read error: a sequence one base away is much more abundant. V is TRBV7-6 and J is TRBJ2-1; D could derive from TRBD1 or TRBD2 (5 bases each). The CDR3 is 14 amino acids. The germline gives CDR1 SGHVS, CDR2 FNYEAQ. CDR3 in DNA: TGTGCCAGCAGCATAGGGGACGGGTACAATGAGCAGCTCTTC. This sequence encodes CASSIGDGYNEQLF.